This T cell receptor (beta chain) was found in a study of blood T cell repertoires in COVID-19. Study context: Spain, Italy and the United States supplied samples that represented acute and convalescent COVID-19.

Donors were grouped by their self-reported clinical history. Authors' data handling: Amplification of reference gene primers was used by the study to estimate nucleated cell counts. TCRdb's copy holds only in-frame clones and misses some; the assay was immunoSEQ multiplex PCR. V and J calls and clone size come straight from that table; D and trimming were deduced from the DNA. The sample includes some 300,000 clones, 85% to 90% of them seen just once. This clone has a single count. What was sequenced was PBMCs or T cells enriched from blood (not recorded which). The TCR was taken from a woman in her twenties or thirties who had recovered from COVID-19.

The CDR3 reads CASSPGHPQETQYF. The CDR3 DNA sequence: TGTGCCAGTAGCCCGGGACACCCCCAAGAGACCCAGTACTTC. This chain links TRBV19 with TRBJ2-5; a weak D match, TRBD1 (6 bases). CDR3 length: 14 amino acids. CDR1 is LNHDA, CDR2 SQIVND, per germline (reference sequence). V was clipped by 6 bases and J by 1 base, with 12 bases between them.